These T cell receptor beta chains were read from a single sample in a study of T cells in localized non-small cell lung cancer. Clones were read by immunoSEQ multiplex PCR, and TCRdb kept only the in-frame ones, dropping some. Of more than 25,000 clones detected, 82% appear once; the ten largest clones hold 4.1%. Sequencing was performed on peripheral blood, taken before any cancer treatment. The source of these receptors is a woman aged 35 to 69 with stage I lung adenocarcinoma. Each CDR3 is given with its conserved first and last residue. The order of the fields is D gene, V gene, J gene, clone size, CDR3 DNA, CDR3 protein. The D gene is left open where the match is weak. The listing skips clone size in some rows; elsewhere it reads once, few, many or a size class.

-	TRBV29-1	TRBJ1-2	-	TGCAGCGTTGAAGATCCAAGGGGAGCTAACTATGGCTACACCTTC	CSVEDPRGANYGYTF
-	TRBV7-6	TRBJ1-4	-	TGTGCCAGCAGCCAGAACACAGGGTTTGACGAAAAACTGTTTTTT	CASSQNTGFDEKLFF
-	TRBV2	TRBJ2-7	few	TGTGCCAGCAATCCGGCCCCAAACACCTACGAGCAGTACTTC	CASNPAPNTYEQYF
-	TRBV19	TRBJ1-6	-	TGTGCCAGCGGCGGGACACCGGGGCCTAATTCACCCCTCCACTTT	CASGGTPGPNSPLHF
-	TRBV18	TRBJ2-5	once	TGTGCCAGCTCATCCCAAGAGACCCAGTACTTC	CASSSQETQYF
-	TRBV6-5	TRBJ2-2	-	TGTGCCAGCAGGGGACGGACGAACACCGGGGAGCTGTTTTTT	CASRGRTNTGELFF
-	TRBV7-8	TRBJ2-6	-	TGTGCCAGCAGCCCCCCGGGGGTTGTAGGGGCCAACGTCCTGACTTTC	CASSPPGVVGANVLTF
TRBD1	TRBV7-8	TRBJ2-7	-	TGTGCCAGCAGCTCACCGGACAGGATCCTCTACGAGCAGTACTTC	CASSSPDRILYEQYF
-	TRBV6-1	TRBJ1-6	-	TGTGCCAGCGCGTTACAGGCGTATAATTCACCCCTCCACTTT	CASALQAYNSPLHF
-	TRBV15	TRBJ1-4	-	TGTGCCACCAGCAGAGAGCAAACAGGGTCGGGGGCAACTAATGAAAAACTGTTTTTT	CATSREQTGSGATNEKLFF
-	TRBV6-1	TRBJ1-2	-	TGTGCCAGCACTCCCGGACCGGGGGGTGGCTACACCTTC	CASTPGPGGGYTF
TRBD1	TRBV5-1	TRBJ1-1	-	TGCGCCAGCAGCTCTTACAGGGGGAAGGCTGAAGCTTTCTTT	CASSSYRGKAEAFF
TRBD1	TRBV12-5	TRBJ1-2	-	TGTGCTAGTGGTTTGTACATCAGGGGGCGAGGATACTATGGCTACACCTTC	CASGLYIRGRGYYGYTF
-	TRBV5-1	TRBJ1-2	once	TGCGCCAGCAGCTTGGCCGGCAGCGATGTCTATGGCTACACCTTC	CASSLAGSDVYGYTF
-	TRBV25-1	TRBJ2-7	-	TGTGCCAGCAGTGAATATATAGGCAGCACCTACGAGCAGTACTTC	CASSEYIGSTYEQYF
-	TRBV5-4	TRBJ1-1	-	TGTGCCAGCAGCCCGCGGGTAGGGGAAGCTTTCTTT	CASSPRVGEAFF
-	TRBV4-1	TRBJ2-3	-	TGCGCCAGCAGCCAAGTTCTAGCGAGGCTGGAAGATACGCAGTATTTT	CASSQVLARLEDTQYF
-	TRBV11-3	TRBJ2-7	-	TGTGCCAGCAGCCAAATACCGAATACCTACGAGCAGTACTTC	CASSQIPNTYEQYF
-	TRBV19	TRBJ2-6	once	TGTGCCAGTTTCCCAGGGAGGTTTAACCGGGCTGGGGCCAACGTCCTGACTTTC	CASFPGRFNRAGANVLTF
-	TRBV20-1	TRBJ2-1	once	TGCAGTGCTAGAGAGGAGGAGCAGTTCTTC	CSAREEEQFF
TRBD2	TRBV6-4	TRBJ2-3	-	TGTGCCAGCCCTCGGGGGCTAGCGGGGGGAACGGGCACAGATACGCAGTATTTT	CASPRGLAGGTGTDTQYF
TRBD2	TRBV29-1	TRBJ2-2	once	TGCAGCGTGCCTAGCGGGGGGGCGAACACCGGGGAGCTGTTTTTT	CSVPSGGANTGELFF
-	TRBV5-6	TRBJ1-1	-	TGTGCCAGCAGCTTGCGGTCCGGGGGGCTCACTGAAGCTTTCTTT	CASSLRSGGLTEAFF
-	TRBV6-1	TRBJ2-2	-	TGTGCCAGCAGTGTCCTGGGTGGGACCGGGGAGCTGTTTTTT	CASSVLGGTGELFF
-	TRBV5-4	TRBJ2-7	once	TGTGCCAGCAGCGTTGGGTGGACTGGCTACGAGCAGTACTTC	CASSVGWTGYEQYF
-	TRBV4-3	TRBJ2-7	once	TGCGCCAGCAGCCAAAGGGTTGGATACGAGCAGTACTTC	CASSQRVGYEQYF
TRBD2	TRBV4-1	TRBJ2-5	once	TGCGCCAGCAGCCCTTTACTAGCGGGGGGGCGGGAGACCCAGTACTTC	CASSPLLAGGRETQYF
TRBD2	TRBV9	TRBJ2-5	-	TGTGCCAGCAGCGTACCTAGCGGGAGCCAAGAGACCCAGTACTTC	CASSVPSGSQETQYF
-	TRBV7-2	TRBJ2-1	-	TGTGCCAGCAGCTGGGACCCGGCTAATGAGCAGTTCTTC	CASSWDPANEQFF
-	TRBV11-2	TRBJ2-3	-	TGTGCCAGCAGCTTAAAGGGGTCCACAGATACGCAGTATTTT	CASSLKGSTDTQYF
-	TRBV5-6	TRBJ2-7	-	TGTGCCAGCAGCTTGTACGGGGATCAAAGCTCCTACGAGCAGTACTTC	CASSLYGDQSSYEQYF
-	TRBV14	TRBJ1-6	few	TGTGCCAGCAGCCAGGGACGGGAAAATTCACCCCTCCACTTT	CASSQGRENSPLHF
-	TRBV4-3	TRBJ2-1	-	TGCGCCAGCAGCCAAGACAGGGAACCCTACAATGAGCAGTTCTTC	CASSQDREPYNEQFF
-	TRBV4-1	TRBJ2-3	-	TGCGCCAGCAGCCAGGGGAAGACAGATACGCAGTATTTT	CASSQGKTDTQYF
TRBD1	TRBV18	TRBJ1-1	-	TGTGCCAGCTCACCAGGCAGGGGGGTGAACACTGAAGCTTTCTTT	CASSPGRGVNTEAFF
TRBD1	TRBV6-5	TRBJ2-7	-	TGTGCCAGCAGACTCGGACAGGGGTACGAGCAGTACTTC	CASRLGQGYEQYF
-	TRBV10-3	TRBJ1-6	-	TGTGCCATCAGTGCAGGGGTCCAAACTTATAATTCACCCCTCCACTTT	CAISAGVQTYNSPLHF
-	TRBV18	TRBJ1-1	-	TGTGCCAGCTCCCCGATGATGAACACTGAAGCTTTCTTT	CASSPMMNTEAFF
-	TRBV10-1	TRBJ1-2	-	TGCGCCAGCAGTGACGGGTATGGCTACACCTTC	CASSDGYGYTF
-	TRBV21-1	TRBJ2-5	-	TGTGCCAGCAGCAACCCCAGGGGCCTCCAAGAGACCCAGTACTTC	CASSNPRGLQETQYF